The subject of this entry is one T cell receptor (beta chain). Its antigen is currently unknown. This sample stems from a study of T cells in women clearing cervical HPV infection. General study results and limits: CIN3+ cases had significantly higher TCR repertoire richness than controls, but evenness did not differ. A classifier using richness and V gene abundances reached an AUC of roughly 0.83.

Each participant carried one incident cervical HPV16 infection only. The protocol was immunoSEQ multiplex PCR, while the TCRdb copy is restricted to in-frame clones and leaves out a portion. The sample table includes tens of thousands of clones. The sample was blood buffy coat. This TCR derives from a woman between 18 and 70 years old with a cervical HPV16 infection that either progressed to CIN3+ or cleared (not recorded which).

The covered CDR3 bases are TGTGCCAGCAGCCAAGCGGCCGCTGGGGCCAACGTC. Translated: CASSQAAAGANV. The CDR3 in its entirety is CASSQAAAGANVLTF. This chain joins TRBV7-2 and TRBJ2-6; D perhaps matches TRBD2 (5 bases). The read terminates 3 residues before the CDR3 end, so the remaining end is supplied by the germline J gene. Germline lookup yields CDR1 SGHTA and CDR2 FQGNSA. The germline V and J ends were trimmed by 5 bases and 2 bases, with 10 bases remaining between them. There are 15 residues in the CDR3.